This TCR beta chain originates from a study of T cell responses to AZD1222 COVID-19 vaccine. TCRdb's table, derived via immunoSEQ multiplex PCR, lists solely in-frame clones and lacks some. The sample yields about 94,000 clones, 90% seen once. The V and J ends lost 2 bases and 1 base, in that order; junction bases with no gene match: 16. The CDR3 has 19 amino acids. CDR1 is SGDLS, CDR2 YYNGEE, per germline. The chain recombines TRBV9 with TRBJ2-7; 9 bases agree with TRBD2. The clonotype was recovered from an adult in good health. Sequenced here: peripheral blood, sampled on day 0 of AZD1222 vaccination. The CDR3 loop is CASSVASGGQPPYSYEQYF. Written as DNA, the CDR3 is TGTGCCAGCAGCGTGGCCAGCGGGGGGCAGCCACCATATTCCTACGAGCAGTACTTC.